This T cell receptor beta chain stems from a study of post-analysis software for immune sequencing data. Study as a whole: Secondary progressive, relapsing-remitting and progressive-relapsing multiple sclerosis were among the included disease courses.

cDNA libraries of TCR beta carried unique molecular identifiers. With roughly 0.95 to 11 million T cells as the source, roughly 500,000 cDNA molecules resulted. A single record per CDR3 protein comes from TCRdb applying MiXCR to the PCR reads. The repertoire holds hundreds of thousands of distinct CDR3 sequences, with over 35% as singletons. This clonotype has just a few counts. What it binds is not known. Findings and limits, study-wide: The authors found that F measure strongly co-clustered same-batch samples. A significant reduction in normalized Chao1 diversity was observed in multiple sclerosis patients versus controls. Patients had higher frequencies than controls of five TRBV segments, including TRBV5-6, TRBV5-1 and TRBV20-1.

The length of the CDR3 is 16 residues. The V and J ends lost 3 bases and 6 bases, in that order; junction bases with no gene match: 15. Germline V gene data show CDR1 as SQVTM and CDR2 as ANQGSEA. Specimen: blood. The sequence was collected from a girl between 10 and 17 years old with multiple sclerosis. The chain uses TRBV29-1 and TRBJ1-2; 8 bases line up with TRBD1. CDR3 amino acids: CSVDTYADRVWNGYTF. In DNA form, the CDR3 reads TGCAGCGTTGATACCTACGCGGACAGGGTGTGGAATGGCTACACCTTC.